The 15 T cell receptor beta chains listed next were all sequenced from one sample in a study of OX40 agonist ivuxolimab in advanced cancers. TCRdb keeps only in-frame clones here, not all; method: immunoSEQ multiplex PCR. The repertoire holds about 49,000 clones, about 81% seen once, with around 1.6% in the top ten. This specimen consisted of CD4+ or CD8+ T cells sorted from blood, obtained in a trial of the OX40 agonist ivuxolimab. The receptors were sampled from an adult with an advanced solid tumor such as melanoma, head and neck, liver or kidney cancer.

This clone rates as medium-sized. Germline and junction disagree at one end, which may indicate a read error. The genes are TRBV7-7 and TRBJ2-3, with a tentative D call TRBD2 (5 bases). The CDR3 runs to 13 residues. Germline V gives CDR1 SSHAT, CDR2 FNYEAQ (reference sequence). The CDR3 here is CASSLAREDTQYF. Here the CDR3 DNA reads TGTGCTAGCAGCTTAGCTCGGGAAGATACGCAGTATTTT.

This clone has a handful of counts. V gene TRBV6-5 combines with J gene TRBJ2-7; 8 nucleotides align to TRBD2. V trimming: 11 bases; J trimming: 7 bases; junction bases outside the gene matches: 13. Germline assignment: CDR1 MNHEY and CDR2 SVGAGI. This CDR3 has 13 amino acids. CDR3 sequence: CAGRDSGTGEQYF. The CDR3 region has the DNA TGTGCCGGCCGGGATAGCGGGACTGGGGAGCAGTACTTC.

This clone was seen a handful of times. The chain recombines TRBV2 with TRBJ1-4; a possible D gene is TRBD1 (6 bases). The CDR3 is 15 residues long. Germline loops: CDR1 SNHLY, CDR2 FYNNEI. V was pared by 5 bases and J by 8 bases, with 18 bases between. CDR3 DNA: TGTGCCAGCAGTCAGTTGGGGGGCGCAAGGGAAAAACTGTTTTTT. Its translation is CASSQLGGAREKLFF. Complete variable domain (other parts from reference TRBV2 and TRBJ1-4): EPEVTQTPSHQVTQMGQEVILRCVPISNHLYFYWYRQILGQKVEFLVSFYNNEISEKSEIFDDQFSVERPDGSNFTLKIRSTKLEDSAMYFCASSQLGGAREKLFFGSGTQLSVL.

The chain uses TRBV28 and TRBJ2-7; unclear D gene. The V gene's germline CDR1 is MDHEN and CDR2 SYDVKM. V lost 6 bases and J 4 bases, leaving 13 bases between the germline ends. CDR3 length: 13 amino acids. DNA of the CDR3: TGTGCCAGCAGGAACTTCTTCGGTTACGAGCAGTACTTC. This translates into CASRNFFGYEQYF.

The chain recombines TRBV7-2 with TRBJ2-7, with D possibly being TRBD2 (5 bases). The CDR3 spans 16 residues. The V gene lost 0 bases and the J gene lost 3 bases, with 15 bases spanning the gap. Germline CDR1 and CDR2: SGHTA and FQGNSA. In DNA form, the CDR3 reads TGTGCCAGCAGCTTAGCGTGGCGGGTAGGCAACTACGAGCAGTACTTC. Translation gives CASSLAWRVGNYEQYF.

The V and J genes are TRBV11-1 and TRBJ2-1; 10 bases fit TRBD2. The CDR3 consists of 15 residues. The germline V gene encodes CDR1 SGHAT and CDR2 FQDESV (reference sequence). V trimming: 1 base; J trimming: 4 bases; junction bases outside the gene matches: 1. The CDR3 loop is CASSLELAGYNEQFF. The CDR3 DNA reads as TGTGCCAGCAGCTTAGAACTAGCGGGGTACAATGAGCAGTTCTTC.

V and J are TRBV5-4 and TRBJ2-5, with D tentatively TRBD2 (5 bases). The V end lost 0 bases, the J end lost 3 bases, and 12 bases lay between the germline ends. Germline values: CDR1 SGHNT, CDR2 YYREEE (reference sequence). This CDR3 contains 15 residues. CDR3 bases: TGTGCCAGCAGCTTGGATATGGGAGCAAAAGAGACCCAGTACTTC. Translated: CASSLDMGAKETQYF.

This clone was found once. The rearrangement joins TRBV10-2 to TRBJ1-5, with D unresolved. The CDR3 has 13 amino acids. Germline V lookup: CDR1 WSHSY, CDR2 SAAADI. V lost 7 bases and J 1 base, leaving 8 bases between the germline ends. The chain's CDR3 is CASTDTSNQPQHF. CDR3 DNA: TGCGCCAGCACCGACACCAGCAATCAGCCCCAGCATTTT.

The V gene is TRBV9, the J gene TRBJ2-7; TRBD2 agrees at 8 bases. This CDR3 is 15 amino acids long. Germline V CDR1 and CDR2: SGDLS, YYNGEE. V was pared by 0 bases and J by 6 bases, with 8 bases of the junction left unmatched. The CDR3 is CASSVAGGGPGEQYF. The CDR3 region has the DNA TGTGCCAGCAGCGTAGCGGGAGGGGGACCCGGCGAGCAGTACTTC.

This chain links TRBV5-1 with TRBJ2-7, with D uncertain. CDR1 is SGHRS, CDR2 YFSETQ, per germline. This CDR3 contains 16 residues. Between the trimmed V and J ends, which lost 0 bases and 6 bases, there was a span of 19 bases. The CDR3 DNA reads as TGCGCCAGCAGCTTGGATTCGGCTTCGAGACTTGGCGAGCAGTACTTC. Translating it yields CASSLDSASRLGEQYF.

This clone has more than one count but fewer than ten. V gene TRBV7-9 combines with J gene TRBJ1-1, with 11 bases matching TRBD1. The CDR3 totals 14 residues. CDR1 is SEHNR and CDR2 is FQNEAQ in the germline V gene (reference sequence). V lost 3 bases and J lost 4; bases outside the gene matches: 1. Here the CDR3 DNA reads TGTGCCAGCAGCTTTGGGACAGGGGGCACTGAAGCTTTCTTT. This translates into CASSFGTGGTEAFF. The full variable domain, with the rest looked up from reference TRBV7-9 and TRBJ1-1, is DTGVSQNPRHKITKRGQNVTFRCDPISEHNRLYWYRQTLGQGPEFLTYFQNEAQLEKSRLLSDRFSAERPKGSFSTLEIQRTEQGDSAMYLCASSFGTGGTEAFFGQGTRLTVV.

V gene TRBV7-9 combines with J gene TRBJ1-2, with D maybe TRBD1 (6 bases). The germline V and J ends were trimmed by 1 base and 10 bases, with 10 bases remaining between them. The germline CDR1 and CDR2 sequences are SEHNR and FQNEAQ (reference sequence). CDR3 length equals 12 residues. The CDR3 reads CASSLGEGHYTF. CDR3 DNA: TGTGCCAGCAGCTTAGGAGAGGGACACTACACCTTC.

The chain joins TRBV7-2 to TRBJ2-7, with TRBD2 as a possible D gene (5 bases). Germline V gene sequence: CDR1 SGHTA, CDR2 FQGNSA. Trimming removed 5 bases from V and 6 bases from J, with 14 bases in between. The CDR3 sequence is 13 residues long. CDR3 loop: CASSITLLAEQYF. The CDR3, as DNA: TGTGCCAGCAGCATCACTCTCCTAGCCGAGCAGTACTTC.

The rearrangement links TRBV4-3 to TRBJ2-7; no definite D call. Per the germline V gene, CDR1 is LGHNA and CDR2 is YSLEER. This CDR3 has 15 amino acids. The V end lost 0 bases, the J end lost 1 base, and 10 bases lay between the germline ends. This chain's CDR3 is CASSQDFRYSYEQYF. DNA for the CDR3: TGCGCCAGCAGCCAAGACTTCAGGTATTCCTACGAGCAGTACTTC.

This clone was counted a single time. The V call is TRBV6-5, the J call TRBJ2-3; unclear D gene. CDR1 and CDR2 from the germline V gene are MNHEY and SVGAGI. Trimming cost V 5 bases and J 1 base, with 7 bases left between them. CDR3 length: 13 residues. This CDR3 reads CASSTLGTDTQYF. CDR3 DNA: TGTGCCAGCAGTACTCTTGGCACAGATACGCAGTATTTT.